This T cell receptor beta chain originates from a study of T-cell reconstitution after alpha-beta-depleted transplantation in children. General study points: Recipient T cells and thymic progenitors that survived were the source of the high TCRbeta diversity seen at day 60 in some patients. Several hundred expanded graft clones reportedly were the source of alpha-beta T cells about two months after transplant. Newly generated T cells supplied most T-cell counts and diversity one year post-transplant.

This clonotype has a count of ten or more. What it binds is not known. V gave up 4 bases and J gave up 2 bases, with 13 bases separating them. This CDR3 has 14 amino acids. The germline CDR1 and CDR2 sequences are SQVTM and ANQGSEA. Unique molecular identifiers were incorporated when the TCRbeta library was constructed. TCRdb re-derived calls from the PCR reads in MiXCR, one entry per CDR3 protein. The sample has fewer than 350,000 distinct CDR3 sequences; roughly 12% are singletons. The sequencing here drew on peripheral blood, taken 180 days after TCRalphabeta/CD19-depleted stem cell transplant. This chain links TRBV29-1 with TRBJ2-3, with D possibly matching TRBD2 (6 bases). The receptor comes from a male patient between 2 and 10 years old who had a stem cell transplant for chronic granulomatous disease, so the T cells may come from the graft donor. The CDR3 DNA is TGCAGCGTTGCGGGCCGGGGGACCACAGATACGCAGTATTTT. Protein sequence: CSVAGRGTTDTQYF.